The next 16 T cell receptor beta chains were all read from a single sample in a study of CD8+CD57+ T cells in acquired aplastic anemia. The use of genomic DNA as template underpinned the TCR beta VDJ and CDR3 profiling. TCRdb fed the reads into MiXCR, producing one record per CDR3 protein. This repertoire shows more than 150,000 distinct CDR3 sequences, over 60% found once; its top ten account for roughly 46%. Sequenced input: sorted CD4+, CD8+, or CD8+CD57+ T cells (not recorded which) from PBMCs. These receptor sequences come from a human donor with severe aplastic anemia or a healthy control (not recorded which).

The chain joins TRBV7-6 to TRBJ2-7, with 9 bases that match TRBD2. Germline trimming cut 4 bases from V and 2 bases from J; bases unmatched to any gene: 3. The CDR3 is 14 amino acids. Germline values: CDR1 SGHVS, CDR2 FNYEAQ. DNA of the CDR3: TGTGCCAGCAGCTCACGCGGGGGGGCCTACGAGCAGTACTTC. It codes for CASSSRGGAYEQYF.

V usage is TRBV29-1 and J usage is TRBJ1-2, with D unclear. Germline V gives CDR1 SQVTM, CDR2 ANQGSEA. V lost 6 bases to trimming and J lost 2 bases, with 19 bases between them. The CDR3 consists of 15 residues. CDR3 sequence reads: CSVLPIALGNYGYTF. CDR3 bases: TGCAGCGTCCTTCCCATAGCATTGGGAAACTATGGCTACACCTTC.

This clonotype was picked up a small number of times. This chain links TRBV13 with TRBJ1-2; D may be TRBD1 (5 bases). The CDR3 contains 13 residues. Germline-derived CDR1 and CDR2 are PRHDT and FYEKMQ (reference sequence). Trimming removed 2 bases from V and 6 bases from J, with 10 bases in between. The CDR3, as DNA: TGTGCCAGCAGCTTATCGACAGTACATGGCTACACCTTC. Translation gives CASSLSTVHGYTF.

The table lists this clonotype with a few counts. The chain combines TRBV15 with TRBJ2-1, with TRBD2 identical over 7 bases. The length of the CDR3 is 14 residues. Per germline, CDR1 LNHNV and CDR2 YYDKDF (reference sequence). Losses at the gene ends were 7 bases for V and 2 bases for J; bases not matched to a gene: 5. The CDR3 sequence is CATMLAGAYNEQFF. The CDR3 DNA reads TGTGCCACCATGTTGGCGGGAGCCTACAATGAGCAGTTCTTC.

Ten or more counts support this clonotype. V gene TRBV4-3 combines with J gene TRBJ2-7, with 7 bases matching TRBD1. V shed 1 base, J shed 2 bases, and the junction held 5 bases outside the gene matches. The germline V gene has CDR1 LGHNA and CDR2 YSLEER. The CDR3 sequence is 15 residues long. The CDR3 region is CASSQGKGGPYEQYF. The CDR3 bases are TGCGCCAGCAGCCAAGGAAAAGGGGGCCCCTACGAGCAGTACTTC.

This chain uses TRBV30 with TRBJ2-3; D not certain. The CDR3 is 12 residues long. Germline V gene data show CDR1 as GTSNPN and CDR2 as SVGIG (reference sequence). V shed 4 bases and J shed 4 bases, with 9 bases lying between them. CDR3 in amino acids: CAWTLTPDTQYF. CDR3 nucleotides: TGTGCCTGGACCCTTACCCCAGATACGCAGTATTTT. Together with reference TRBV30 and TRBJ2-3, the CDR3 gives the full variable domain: SQTIHQWPATLVQPVGSPLSLECTVEGTSNPNLYWYRQAAGRGLQLLFYSVGIGQISSEVPQNLSASRPQDRQFILSSKKLLLSDSGFYLCAWTLTPDTQYFGPGTRLTVL.

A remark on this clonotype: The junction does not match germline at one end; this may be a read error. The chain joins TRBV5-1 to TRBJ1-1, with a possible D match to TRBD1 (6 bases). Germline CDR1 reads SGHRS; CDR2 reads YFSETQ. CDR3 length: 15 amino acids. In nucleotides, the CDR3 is TGTGCCAGCAGCGGCACAGGGAGGGTGAACACTGAAGCTTTCTTT. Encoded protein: CASSGTGRVNTEAFF. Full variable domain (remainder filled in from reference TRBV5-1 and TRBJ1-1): KAGVTQTPRYLIKTRGQQVTLSCSPISGHRSVSWYQQTPGQGLQFLFEYFSETQRNKGNFPGRFSGRQFSNSRSEMNVSTLELGDSALYLCASSGTGRVNTEAFFGQGTRLTVV.

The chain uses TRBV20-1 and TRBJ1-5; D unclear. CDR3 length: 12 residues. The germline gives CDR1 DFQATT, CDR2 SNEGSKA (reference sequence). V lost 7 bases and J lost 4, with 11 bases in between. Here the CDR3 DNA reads TGCAGTGTCAGGAGAGCGAATCAGCCCCAGCATTTT. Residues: CSVRRANQPQHF.

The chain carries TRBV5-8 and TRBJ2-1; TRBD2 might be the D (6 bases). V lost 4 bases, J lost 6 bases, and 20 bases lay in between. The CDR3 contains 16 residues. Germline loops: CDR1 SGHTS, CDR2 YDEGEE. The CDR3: CASSQRGTGLSNEQFF. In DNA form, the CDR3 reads TGTGCCAGCAGCCAACGGGGGACGGGGTTGAGCAATGAGCAGTTCTTC.

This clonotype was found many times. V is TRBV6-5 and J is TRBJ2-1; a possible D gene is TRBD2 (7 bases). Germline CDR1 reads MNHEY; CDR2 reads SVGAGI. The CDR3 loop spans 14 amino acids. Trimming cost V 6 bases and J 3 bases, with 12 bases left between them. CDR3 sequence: CASRGGALYNEQFF. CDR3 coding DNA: TGTGCCAGCAGGGGGGGGGCTCTCTACAATGAGCAGTTCTTC.

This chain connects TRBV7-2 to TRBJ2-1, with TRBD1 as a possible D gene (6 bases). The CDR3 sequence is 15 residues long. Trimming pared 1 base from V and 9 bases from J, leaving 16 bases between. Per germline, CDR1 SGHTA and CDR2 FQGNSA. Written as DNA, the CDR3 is TGTGCCAGCAGCTTAGGTAGCACAGGGTATGGTGAGCAGTTCTTC. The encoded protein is CASSLGSTGYGEQFF.

Here the CDR3 reads CSARGTSYEQYF. The DNA for the CDR3 is TGCAGTGCTAGGGGAACGAGCTACGAGCAGTACTTC. The V call is TRBV20-1, the J call TRBJ2-7; D not resolved. CDR1 and CDR2 (germline): DFQATT, SNEGSKA (reference sequence). This CDR3 region has 12 residues. Trimming removed 3 bases from V and 3 bases from J, with 9 bases in between.

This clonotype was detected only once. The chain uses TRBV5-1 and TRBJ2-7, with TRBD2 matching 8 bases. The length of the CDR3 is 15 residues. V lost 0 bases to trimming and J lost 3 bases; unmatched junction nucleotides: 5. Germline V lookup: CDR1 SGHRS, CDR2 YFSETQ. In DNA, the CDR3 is TGCGCCAGCAGCTTGGATCCGGGGGGGAACTACGAGCAGTACTTC. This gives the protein CASSLDPGGNYEQYF.

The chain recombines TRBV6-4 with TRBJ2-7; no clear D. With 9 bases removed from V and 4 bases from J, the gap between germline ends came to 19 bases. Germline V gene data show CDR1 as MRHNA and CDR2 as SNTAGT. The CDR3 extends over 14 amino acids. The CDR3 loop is CASSPERHGYEQYF. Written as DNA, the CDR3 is TGTGCCAGTTCGCCAGAGAGGCATGGATACGAGCAGTACTTC.

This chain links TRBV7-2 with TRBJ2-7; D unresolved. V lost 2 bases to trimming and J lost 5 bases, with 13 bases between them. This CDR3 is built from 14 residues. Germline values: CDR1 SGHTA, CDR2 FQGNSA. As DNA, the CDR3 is TGTGCCAGCAGCTTACGGCCGGGTAACAACGAGCAGTACTTC. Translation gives CASSLRPGNNEQYF.

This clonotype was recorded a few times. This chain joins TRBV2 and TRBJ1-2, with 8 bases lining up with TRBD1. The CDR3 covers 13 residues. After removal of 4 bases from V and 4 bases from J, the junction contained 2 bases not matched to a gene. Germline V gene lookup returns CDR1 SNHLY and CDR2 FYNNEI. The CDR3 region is CASSGDRSYGYTF. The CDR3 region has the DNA TGTGCCAGCAGTGGGGACAGGTCCTATGGCTACACCTTC.